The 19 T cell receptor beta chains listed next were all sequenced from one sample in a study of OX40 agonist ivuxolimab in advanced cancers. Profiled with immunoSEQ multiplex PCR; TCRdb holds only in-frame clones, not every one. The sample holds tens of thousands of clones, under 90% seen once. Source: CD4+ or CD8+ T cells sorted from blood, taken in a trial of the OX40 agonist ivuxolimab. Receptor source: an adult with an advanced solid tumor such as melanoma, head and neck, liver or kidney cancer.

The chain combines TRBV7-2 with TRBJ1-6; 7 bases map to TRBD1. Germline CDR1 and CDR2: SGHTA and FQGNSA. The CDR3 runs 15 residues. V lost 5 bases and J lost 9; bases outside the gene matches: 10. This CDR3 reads CASSKGGFEGSPLHF. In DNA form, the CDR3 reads TGTGCCAGCAGCAAAGGGGGCTTCGAAGGTTCACCCCTCCACTTT.

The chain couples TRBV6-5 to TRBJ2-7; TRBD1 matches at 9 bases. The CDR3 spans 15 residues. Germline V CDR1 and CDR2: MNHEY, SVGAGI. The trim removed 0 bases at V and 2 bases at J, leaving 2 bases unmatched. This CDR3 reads CASSYSDRGAYEQYF. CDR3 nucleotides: TGTGCCAGCAGTTACTCGGACAGGGGCGCCTACGAGCAGTACTTC.

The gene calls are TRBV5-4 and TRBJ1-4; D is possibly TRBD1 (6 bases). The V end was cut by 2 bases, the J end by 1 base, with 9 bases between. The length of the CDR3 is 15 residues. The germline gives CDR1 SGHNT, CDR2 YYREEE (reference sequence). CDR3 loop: CASSLQGGTNEKLFF. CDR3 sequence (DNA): TGTGCCAGCAGCTTACAGGGTGGAACTAATGAAAAACTGTTTTTT.

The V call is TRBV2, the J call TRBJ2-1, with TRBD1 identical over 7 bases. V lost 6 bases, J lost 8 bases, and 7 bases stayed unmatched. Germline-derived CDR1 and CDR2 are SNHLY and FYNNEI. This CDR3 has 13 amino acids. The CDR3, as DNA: TGTGCCAGCAGAGAGACAGGGCCCGATGAGCAGTTCTTC. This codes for CASRETGPDEQFF. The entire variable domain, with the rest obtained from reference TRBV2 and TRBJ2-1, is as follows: EPEVTQTPSHQVTQMGQEVILRCVPISNHLYFYWYRQILGQKVEFLVSFYNNEISEKSEIFDDQFSVERPDGSNFTLKIRSTKLEDSAMYFCASRETGPDEQFFGPGTRLTVL.

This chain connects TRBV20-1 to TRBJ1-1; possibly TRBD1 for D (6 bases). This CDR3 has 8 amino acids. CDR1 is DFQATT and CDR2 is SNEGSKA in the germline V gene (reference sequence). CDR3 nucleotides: TGCGGGGGCGGGTCGGCTTTCTTT. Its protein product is CGGGSAFF.

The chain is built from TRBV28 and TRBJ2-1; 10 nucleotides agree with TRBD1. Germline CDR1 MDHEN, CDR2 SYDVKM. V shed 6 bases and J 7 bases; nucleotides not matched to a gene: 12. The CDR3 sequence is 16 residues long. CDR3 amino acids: CASSPMTGGALNEQFF. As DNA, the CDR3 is TGTGCCAGCAGCCCTATGACAGGGGGCGCCCTTAATGAGCAGTTCTTC.

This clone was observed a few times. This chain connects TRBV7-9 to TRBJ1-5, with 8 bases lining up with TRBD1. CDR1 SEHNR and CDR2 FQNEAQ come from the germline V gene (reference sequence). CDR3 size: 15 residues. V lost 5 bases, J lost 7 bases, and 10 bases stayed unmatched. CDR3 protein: CASSRGQGGEQPQHF. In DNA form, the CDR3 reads TGTGCCAGCAGCCGAGGACAGGGCGGTGAACAGCCCCAGCATTTT.

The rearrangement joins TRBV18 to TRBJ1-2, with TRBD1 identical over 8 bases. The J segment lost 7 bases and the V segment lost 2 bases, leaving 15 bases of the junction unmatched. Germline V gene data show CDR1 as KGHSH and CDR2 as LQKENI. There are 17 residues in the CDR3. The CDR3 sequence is CASSPISEPQGAGGYTF. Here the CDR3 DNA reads TGTGCCAGCTCACCAATTTCCGAGCCCCAGGGGGCCGGTGGCTACACCTTC.

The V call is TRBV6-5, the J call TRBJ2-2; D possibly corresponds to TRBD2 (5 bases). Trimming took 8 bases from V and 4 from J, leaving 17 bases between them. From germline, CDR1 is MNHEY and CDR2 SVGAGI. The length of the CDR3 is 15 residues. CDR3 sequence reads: CASFIRGGVTGELFF. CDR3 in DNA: TGTGCCAGCTTCATCCGGGGTGGTGTCACCGGGGAGCTGTTTTTT.

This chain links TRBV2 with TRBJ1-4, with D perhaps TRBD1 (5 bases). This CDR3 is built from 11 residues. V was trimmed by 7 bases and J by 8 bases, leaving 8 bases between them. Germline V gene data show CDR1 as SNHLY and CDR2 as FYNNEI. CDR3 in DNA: TGTGCCAGCAACCGACAGGAAAAACTGTTTTTT. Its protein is CASNRQEKLFF.

CDR3 amino acids: CASSAQQGRAFF. The CDR3 DNA reads TGTGCCAGCAGCGCTCAACAGGGGAGAGCTTTCTTT. V and J are TRBV7-9 and TRBJ1-1; 7 bases are a match to TRBD1. V trimming: 5 bases; J trimming: 10 bases; junction bases outside the gene matches: 7. The germline gives CDR1 SEHNR, CDR2 FQNEAQ (reference sequence). The CDR3 sequence is 12 residues long.

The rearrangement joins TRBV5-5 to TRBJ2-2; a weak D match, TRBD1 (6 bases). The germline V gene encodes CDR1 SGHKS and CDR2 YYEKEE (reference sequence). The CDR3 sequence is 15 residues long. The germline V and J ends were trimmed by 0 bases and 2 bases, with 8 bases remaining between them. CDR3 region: CASSLGTVNTGELFF. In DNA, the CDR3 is TGTGCCAGCAGCTTGGGGACAGTTAACACCGGGGAGCTGTTTTTT.

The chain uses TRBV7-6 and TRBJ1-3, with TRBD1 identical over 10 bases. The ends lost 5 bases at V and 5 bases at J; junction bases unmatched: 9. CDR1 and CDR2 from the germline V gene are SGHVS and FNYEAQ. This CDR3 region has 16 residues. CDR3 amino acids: CASSTPTGGFRNTIYF. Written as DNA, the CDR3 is TGTGCCAGCAGCACCCCGACAGGGGGCTTTCGAAACACCATATATTTT. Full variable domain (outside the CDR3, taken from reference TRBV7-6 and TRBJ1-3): GAGVSQSPRYKVTKRGQDVALRCDPISGHVSLYWYRQALGQGPEFLTYFNYEAQQDKSGLPNDRFSAERPEGSISTLTIQRTEQRDSAMYRCASSTPTGGFRNTIYFGEGSWLTVV.

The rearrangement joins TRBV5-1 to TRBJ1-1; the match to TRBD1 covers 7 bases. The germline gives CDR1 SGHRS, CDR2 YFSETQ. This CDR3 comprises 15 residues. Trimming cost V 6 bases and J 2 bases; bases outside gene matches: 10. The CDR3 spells CASTGTGQLNTEAFF. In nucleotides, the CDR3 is TGCGCCAGCACCGGAACGGGACAGCTTAACACTGAAGCTTTCTTT.

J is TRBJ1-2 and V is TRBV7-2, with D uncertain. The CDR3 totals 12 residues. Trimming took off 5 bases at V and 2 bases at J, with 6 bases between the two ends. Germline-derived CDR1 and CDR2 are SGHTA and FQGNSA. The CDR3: CASSLENYGYTF. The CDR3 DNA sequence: TGTGCCAGCAGCCTAGAAAACTATGGCTACACCTTC.

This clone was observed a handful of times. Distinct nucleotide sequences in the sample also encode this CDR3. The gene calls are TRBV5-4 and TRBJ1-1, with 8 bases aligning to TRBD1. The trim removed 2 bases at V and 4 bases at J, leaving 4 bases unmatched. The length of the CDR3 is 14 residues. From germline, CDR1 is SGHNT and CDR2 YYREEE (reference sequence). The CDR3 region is CASSFQGAGTEAFF. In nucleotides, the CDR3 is TGTGCCAGCAGCTTTCAGGGGGCTGGCACTGAAGCTTTCTTT.

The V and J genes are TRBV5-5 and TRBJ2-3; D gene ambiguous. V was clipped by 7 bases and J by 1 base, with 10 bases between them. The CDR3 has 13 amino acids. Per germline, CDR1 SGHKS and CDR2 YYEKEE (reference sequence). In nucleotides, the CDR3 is TGTGCCAGCGACGTAAGGGGCACAGATACGCAGTATTTT. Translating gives CASDVRGTDTQYF.

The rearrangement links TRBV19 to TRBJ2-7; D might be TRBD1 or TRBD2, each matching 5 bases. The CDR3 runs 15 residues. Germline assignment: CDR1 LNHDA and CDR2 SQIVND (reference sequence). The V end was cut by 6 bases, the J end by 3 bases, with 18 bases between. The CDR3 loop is CASSPRASGGYEQYF. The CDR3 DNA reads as TGTGCCAGTAGCCCTCGGGCGTCTGGGGGCTACGAGCAGTACTTC.

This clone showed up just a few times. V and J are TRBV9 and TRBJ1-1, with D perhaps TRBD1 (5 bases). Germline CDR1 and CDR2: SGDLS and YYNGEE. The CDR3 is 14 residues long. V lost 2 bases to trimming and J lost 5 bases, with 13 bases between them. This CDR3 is CASSVGNQGTEAFF. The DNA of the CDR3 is TGTGCCAGCAGCGTGGGCAACCAGGGTACTGAAGCTTTCTTT.